Shown below are 8 T cell receptor beta chains from a single sample sequenced in a study of CD8 T cells in ankylosing spondylitis. From the 5' RACE reads, TCRdb called clonotypes with MiXCR, one entry per CDR3 protein. This sample has 100,000 to 150,000 distinct CDR3 sequences, with roughly an eighth found just once. Source material: blood, either unsorted or a sorted T cell fraction (not recorded which). These receptor sequences come from a female donor with ankylosing spondylitis or in good health (not recorded which).

In its sample, this clonotype was seen many times. The rearrangement joins TRBV6-1 to TRBJ2-2, with TRBD2 matching 11 bases. With V trimmed by 10 bases and J by 4 bases, 8 bases remained unmatched. This CDR3 has 15 amino acids. CDR1 is MNHNS and CDR2 is SASEGT in the germline V gene. This CDR3 is CATTGTSGRTGELFF. The CDR3 nucleotides read TGTGCCACCACCGGGACTAGCGGCCGCACCGGGGAGCTGTTTTTT.

This chain joins TRBV20-1 and TRBJ2-3, with 14 bases identical to TRBD2. This CDR3 has 15 amino acids. With V trimmed by 3 bases and J by 6 bases, 5 bases remained unmatched. Germline CDR1 DFQATT, CDR2 SNEGSKA (reference sequence). The CDR3 bases are TGCAGTGCTAGGGGGACTAGCGGGAGTTGGGATACGCAGTATTTT. This translates into CSARGTSGSWDTQYF.

In its sample, this clonotype was seen many times. This chain uses TRBV12-3 or TRBV12-4 with TRBJ2-2, with a possible D match to TRBD2 (5 bases). V shed 6 bases and J shed 0 bases, with 8 bases lying between them. The CDR3 spans 14 residues. DNA of the CDR3: TGTGCCAGCAGCCCGACTACGAACACCGGGGAGCTGTTTTTT. Amino acids: CASSPTTNTGELFF.

This chain joins TRBV7-2 and TRBJ2-1; D not certain. In germline, CDR1 is SGHTA, CDR2 FQGNSA. The V end lost 5 bases, the J end lost 2 bases, and 7 bases lay between the germline ends. This CDR3 has 13 residues. CDR3 sequence: CASSLTTYNEQFF. The DNA for the CDR3 is TGTGCCAGCAGCCTCACAACCTACAATGAGCAGTTCTTC.

This clonotype was recorded at least ten times. V is TRBV28 and J is TRBJ1-2; D is uncertain. Germline V CDR1 and CDR2: MDHEN, SYDVKM. V lost 5 bases and J lost 6, with 10 bases in between. This CDR3 is 12 amino acids long. In DNA form, the CDR3 reads TGTGCCAGCAGTAGGTCCCAAAATGGCTACACCTTC. The encoded protein is CASSRSQNGYTF.

The chain employs TRBV25-1 and TRBJ1-2, with D hard to call. V dropped 2 bases and J dropped 3 bases, with 13 bases sitting between them. Germline V CDR1 and CDR2: MGHDK, SYGVNS. This CDR3 is built from 15 residues. The CDR3 DNA follows: TGTGCCAGCAGTGAAGCGGGCCTCGGGGACTATGGCTACACCTTC. Translation: CASSEAGLGDYGYTF.

This clonotype was seen a few times. The gene calls are TRBV7-9 and TRBJ2-5; no firm D call. The CDR3 contains 15 residues. Germline lookup yields CDR1 SEHNR and CDR2 FQNEAQ (reference sequence). The V and J ends lost 5 bases and 3 bases respectively, with 16 bases between them. As DNA, the CDR3 is TGTGCCAGCAGCCCTTGGCCTGATTCTAAAGAGACCCAGTACTTC. Amino acid sequence: CASSPWPDSKETQYF.

This clonotype was seen a handful of times. The V and J genes are TRBV9 and TRBJ2-7; D perhaps matches TRBD2 (5 bases). Germline CDR1 is SGDLS and CDR2 is YYNGEE. The CDR3 has 14 amino acids. The germline V and J ends were trimmed by 2 bases and 2 bases, with 11 bases remaining between them. The CDR3 sequence is CASSVTSGTYEQYF. The CDR3 coding sequence is TGTGCCAGCAGCGTCACAAGCGGTACCTACGAGCAGTACTTC.